Sequencing of this TCR beta chain was carried out in a study of blood T cell repertoires in COVID-19. For the study at large: Both acute and convalescent COVID-19 samples were obtained from the United States, Italy and Spain. Nucleic acid was either cDNA or gDNA, and it came from T cells, B-cell-depleted T cells, or PBMCs.

Trimming cost V 3 bases and J 7 bases, with 12 bases left between them. The CDR3 runs to 13 residues. Original methodology: Amplified reference gene primers provided the basis for estimating nucleated cell counts. TCRdb's copy holds only in-frame clones and misses some; the assay was immunoSEQ multiplex PCR. V and J calls plus clone size are reproduced from that table; the DNA served to infer D and trimming. The repertoire includes roughly 330,000 clones, approximately 87% of them detected once, and approximately 4% sits in the top ten. This TCR derives from a woman aged 45-60 years with active or convalescent COVID-19. Material for sequencing was peripheral blood. This rearrangement joins TRBV12-3 or TRBV12-4 to TRBJ1-1; D perhaps matches TRBD1 (5 bases). The CDR3 bases are TGTGCCAGCAGTTTCCTGGGGGGGGATGAAGCTTTCTTT. Residues: CASSFLGGDEAFF.